The 15 T cell receptor beta chains presented below share a single source sample, sequenced in a study of cytotoxic CD8 clonotypes in ibrutinib-treated CLL. Method: immunoSEQ multiplex PCR; TCRdb's copy keeps in-frame clones and lacks some. The profile shows just over 200,000 clones, 70% to 75% of them singletons. Sequencing was performed on PBMCs, taken after 12 months of ibrutinib treatment. These receptors all stem from a human donor with chronic lymphocytic leukemia.

This clone was recorded a few times. The gene calls are TRBV5-1 and TRBJ1-5, with 8 nucleotides matching TRBD1. The CDR3 consists of 17 residues. Germline CDR1 reads SGHRS; CDR2 reads YFSETQ. The V gene end was trimmed by 0 bases and the J gene end by 6 bases; junction bases not matched to a gene: 11. The CDR3 coding sequence is TGCGCCAGCAGCTTGGGCAGCGCGACAGGGGTAGGTCAGCCCCAGCATTTT. It codes for CASSLGSATGVGQPQHF.

The chain joins TRBV18 to TRBJ1-1; D uncertain. The V end was cut by 6 bases, the J end by 0 bases, with 8 bases between. Germline CDR1 and CDR2: KGHSH and LQKENI. This CDR3 region has 13 residues. In nucleotides, the CDR3 is TGTGCCAGCTCCCTAGACATGAACACTGAAGCTTTCTTT. Translating it yields CASSLDMNTEAFF.

The rearrangement uses TRBV4-1 and TRBJ2-1, with D uncertain. The V end lost 2 bases, the J end lost 7 bases, and 15 bases lay between the germline ends. Germline loops: CDR1 MGHRA, CDR2 YSYEKL. The CDR3 contains 15 residues. As DNA, the CDR3 is TGCGCCAGCAGCCAAACGGTGATAGCTTGGAATGAGCAGTTCTTC. It specifies CASSQTVIAWNEQFF.

The genes are TRBV5-1 and TRBJ2-5; a possible D gene is TRBD1 (6 bases). This CDR3 is 15 amino acids long. Trimming left V 3 bases short and J 5 bases short, with 17 bases between. The V gene's germline CDR1 is SGHRS and CDR2 YFSETQ. CDR3 in DNA: TGCGCCAGCAGCTATGGGACAAAAAGTGGGGAGACCCAGTACTTC. Protein product: CASSYGTKSGETQYF. The full variable domain, in which reference TRBV5-1 and TRBJ2-5 provide the parts outside the CDR3, is KAGVTQTPRYLIKTRGQQVTLSCSPISGHRSVSWYQQTPGQGLQFLFEYFSETQRNKGNFPGRFSGRQFSNSRSEMNVSTLELGDSALYLCASSYGTKSGETQYFGPGTRLLVL.

This clone was recorded once. V usage is TRBV13 and J usage is TRBJ2-3; possible D gene TRBD2, 6 bases. The CDR3 runs to 13 residues. Trimming pared 5 bases from V and 5 bases from J, leaving 11 bases between. Germline CDR1 is PRHDT and CDR2 is FYEKMQ (reference sequence). The CDR3 DNA reads TGTGCCAGCAGCCGGGACTCCCGAGATACGCAGTATTTT. The encoded protein is CASSRDSRDTQYF.

The chain is built from TRBV2 and TRBJ1-2; D call uncertain. The CDR3 length is 13 residues. Deletions cut 4 bases from V and 4 bases from J, with 10 bases between. Germline V gene sequence: CDR1 SNHLY, CDR2 FYNNEI. The CDR3 loop reads CASSAVAAYGYTF. In DNA, the CDR3 is TGTGCCAGCAGTGCTGTGGCAGCCTATGGCTACACCTTC.

This rearrangement joins TRBV7-2 to TRBJ2-3; TRBD2 aligns across 8 bases. The CDR3 spans 19 residues. Germline CDR1 reads SGHTA; CDR2 reads FQGNSA. Trimming took 3 bases from V and 2 from J; bases not matched to a gene: 16. This CDR3 reads CASSFPNTTSGSVTDTQYF. In DNA, the CDR3 is TGTGCCAGCAGCTTCCCGAATACAACTAGCGGTTCCGTCACAGATACGCAGTATTTT. The complete variable domain, with remaining parts taken from reference TRBV7-2 and TRBJ2-3, reads GAGVSQSPSNKVTEKGKDVELRCDPISGHTALYWYRQSLGQGLEFLIYFQGNSAPDKSGLPSDRFSAERTGGSVSTLTIQRTQQEDSAVYLCASSFPNTTSGSVTDTQYFGPGTRLTVL.

This rearrangement joins TRBV5-1 to TRBJ2-1; D assignment may be TRBD1 or TRBD2 (5 bases each). This CDR3 contains 15 residues. Trimming pared 4 bases from V and 2 bases from J, leaving 13 bases between. The germline V gene encodes CDR1 SGHRS and CDR2 YFSETQ. The CDR3 loop reads CASSPPRETYNEQFF. CDR3 DNA sequence: TGCGCCAGCAGCCCACCCAGGGAGACCTACAATGAGCAGTTCTTC.

This clone was seen only a few times. J is TRBJ2-4 and V is TRBV30; D gene ambiguous. The CDR3 sequence is 16 residues long. The V gene lost 2 bases and the J gene lost 0 bases, with 14 bases spanning the gap. Germline V gene sequence: CDR1 GTSNPN, CDR2 SVGIG (reference sequence). CDR3 loop: CAWSRLRSGAKNIQYF. The DNA of the CDR3 is TGTGCCTGGAGTCGATTAAGGAGTGGAGCCAAAAACATTCAGTACTTC.

The J gene is TRBJ1-5, the V gene TRBV6-5; 9 bases are shared with TRBD1. Germline CDR1 is MNHEY and CDR2 is SVGAGI. CDR3 size: 16 residues. J gave up 4 bases and V 4 bases, and 8 bases lay outside the gene matches. The CDR3: CASSFSGTGFNQPQHF. The CDR3 DNA reads as TGTGCCAGCAGTTTCTCCGGGACAGGGTTTAATCAGCCCCAGCATTTT.

The genes are TRBV5-1 and TRBJ1-1; D is ambiguous. The CDR3 contains 11 residues. Trimming took off 0 bases at V and 7 bases at J, with 4 bases between the two ends. CDR1 is SGHRS and CDR2 is YFSETQ in the germline V gene. The CDR3: CASSLGFEAFF. DNA of the CDR3: TGCGCCAGCAGCTTGGGCTTTGAAGCTTTCTTT.

This clone was found a few times. This sequence joins TRBV2 and TRBJ1-2, with no clear D. Germline V gives CDR1 SNHLY, CDR2 FYNNEI. With 1 base removed from V and 4 bases from J, the gap between germline ends came to 10 bases. The CDR3 has 14 amino acids. The DNA for the CDR3 is TGTGCCAGCAGTGAAGACCTGGCAGGCTATGGCTACACCTTC. Protein sequence: CASSEDLAGYGYTF.

The chain has TRBV9 and TRBJ2-2; the match to TRBD2 covers 9 bases. CDR1 and CDR2 from the germline V gene are SGDLS and YYNGEE. With V trimmed by 0 bases and J by 0 bases, 3 bases remained unmatched. CDR3 length: 17 residues. As DNA, the CDR3 is TGTGCCAGCAGCGTAGATCCTAGCGGGGCGAACACCGGGGAGCTGTTTTTT. It translates to CASSVDPSGANTGELFF.

Many counts were recorded for this clone. The chain combines TRBV6-5 with TRBJ1-2; unclear D gene. CDR1 and CDR2 from the germline V gene are MNHEY and SVGAGI. The V end was cut by 7 bases, the J end by 5 bases, with 17 bases between. The CDR3 length is 14 residues. The CDR3 region is CASTQDGTLYGYTF. In DNA, the CDR3 is TGTGCCAGCACTCAAGATGGAACCTTATATGGCTACACCTTC.

V and J are TRBV7-3 and TRBJ2-1, with D uncertain. CDR3 length: 13 residues. The germline V gene encodes CDR1 SGHTA and CDR2 FQGTGA. Trimming left V 8 bases short and J 8 bases short, with 16 bases between. The CDR3 bases are TGTGCCAGCGCGGCGGCCCATTCCCATGAGCAGTTCTTC. Translation gives CASAAAHSHEQFF. The variable domain in full, completed from reference TRBV7-3 and TRBJ2-1, reads GAGVSQTPSNKVTEKGKYVELRCDPISGHTALYWYRQSLGQGPEFLIYFQGTGAADDSGLPNDRFFAVRPEGSVSTLKIQRTERGDSAVYLCASAAAHSHEQFFGPGTRLTVL.